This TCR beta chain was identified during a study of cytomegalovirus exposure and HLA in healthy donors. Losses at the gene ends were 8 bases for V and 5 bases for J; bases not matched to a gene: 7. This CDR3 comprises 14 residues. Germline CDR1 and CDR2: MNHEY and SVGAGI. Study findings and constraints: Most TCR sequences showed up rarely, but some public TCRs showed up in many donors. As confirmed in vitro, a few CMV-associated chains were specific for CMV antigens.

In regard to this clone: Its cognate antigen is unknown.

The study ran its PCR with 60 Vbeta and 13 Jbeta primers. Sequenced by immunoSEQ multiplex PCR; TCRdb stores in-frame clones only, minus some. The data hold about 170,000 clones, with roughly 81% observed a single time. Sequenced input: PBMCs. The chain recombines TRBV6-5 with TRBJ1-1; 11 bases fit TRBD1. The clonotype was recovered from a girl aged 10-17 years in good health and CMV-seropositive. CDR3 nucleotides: TGTGCCAGCGGGACAGGGGGGACGGGGACTGAAGCTTTCTTT. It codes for CASGTGGTGTEAFF.